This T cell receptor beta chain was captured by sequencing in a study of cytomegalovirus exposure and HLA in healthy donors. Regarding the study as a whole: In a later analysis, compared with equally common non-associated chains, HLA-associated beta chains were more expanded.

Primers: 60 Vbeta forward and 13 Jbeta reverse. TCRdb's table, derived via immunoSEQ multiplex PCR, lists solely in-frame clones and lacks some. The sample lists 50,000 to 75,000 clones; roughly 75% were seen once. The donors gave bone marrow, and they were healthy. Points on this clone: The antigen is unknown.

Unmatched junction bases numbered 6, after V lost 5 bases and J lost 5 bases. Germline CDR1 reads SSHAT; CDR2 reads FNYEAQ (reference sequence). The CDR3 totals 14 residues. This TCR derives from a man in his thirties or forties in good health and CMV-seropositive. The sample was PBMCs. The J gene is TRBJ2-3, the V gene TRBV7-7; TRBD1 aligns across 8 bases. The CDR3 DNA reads TGTGCCAGCAGCGCGACAGGGGAAATAGATACGCAGTATTTT. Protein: CASSATGEIDTQYF.